The 25 T cell receptor beta chains presented below share a single source sample, sequenced in a study of T cell repertoires in cytomegalovirus infection. For these TCRs, the target antigens are not known. Via MiXCR, TCRdb re-called the reads, giving one row per CDR3 protein. The data show some 54,000 distinct CDR3 sequences, with 15% to 20% seen just once and around 80% held by the top ten. The sample here was CD8+ T cells from cultured PBMCs, taken from culture after CMV antigen stimulation. The receptors shown here come from a human donor in good health (CMV status not recorded). Some clones in this sample may be carry-over from other donors' samples.

J is TRBJ2-3 and V is TRBV5-1; D is tentatively TRBD1 or TRBD2 (5 bases each). There are 18 residues in the CDR3. Germline CDR1 is SGHRS and CDR2 is YFSETQ. V was pared by 0 bases and J by 3 bases, with 20 bases between. Here the CDR3 DNA reads TGCGCCAGCAGCTTGGCAGGGCCGTCTAGGGGAGTGACAGATACGCAGTATTTT. Protein: CASSLAGPSRGVTDTQYF.

V usage is TRBV12-3 or TRBV12-4 and J usage is TRBJ2-7, with D tentatively TRBD2 (7 bases). This CDR3 has 14 residues. V was clipped by 0 bases and J by 3 bases, with 9 bases between them. CDR3 in amino acids: CASSLAGGLYEQYF. The DNA for the CDR3 is TGTGCCAGCAGTTTAGCGGGGGGGCTCTACGAGCAGTACTTC.

This clonotype was counted a few times. The chain carries TRBV12-3 or TRBV12-4 and TRBJ2-7; maybe TRBD2 (6 bases). The CDR3 has 12 residues. The V and J ends lost 4 bases and 6 bases respectively, with 10 bases between them. This chain's CDR3 is CASSSGTLEQYF. The CDR3, as DNA: TGTGCCAGCAGTTCCGGGACTCTCGAGCAGTACTTC.

J is TRBJ1-1 and V is TRBV6-5; the D is unclear. V was pared by 0 bases and J by 0 bases, with 14 bases between. The germline V gene encodes CDR1 MNHEY and CDR2 SVGAGI. The CDR3 totals 17 residues. The CDR3 DNA reads as TGTGCCAGCAGTTACTCAGACGGAAGATTCATGAACACTGAAGCTTTCTTT. This codes for CASSYSDGRFMNTEAFF.

In DNA, the CDR3 is TGCGCCAGCAGCCAAAACAGGGGCGATGAAAAACTGTTTTTT. Its translation: CASSQNRGDEKLFF. The chain uses TRBV4-1 and TRBJ1-4; 7 bases agree with TRBD1. The CDR3 covers 14 residues. J lost 6 bases, V lost 2 bases, and 3 bases had no gene match. Germline assignment: CDR1 MGHRA and CDR2 YSYEKL.

This clonotype has only a few counts. The CDR3 here is CASSPPSGGDYNEQFF. CDR3 nucleotide sequence: TGTGCCAGCAGCCCACCGAGCGGGGGAGATTACAATGAGCAGTTCTTC. The chain links TRBV7-3 to TRBJ2-1, with 8 bases identical to TRBD2. CDR1 is SGHTA, CDR2 FQGTGA, per germline. This CDR3 has 16 amino acids. Trimming took 5 bases from V and 4 from J; bases not matched to a gene: 10.

The chain uses TRBV28 and TRBJ1-5; 9 nucleotides match TRBD1. CDR1 is MDHEN, CDR2 SYDVKM, per germline. The CDR3 covers 15 residues. V dropped 3 bases and J dropped 10; count of bases not matched to a gene: 10. DNA for the CDR3: TGTGCCAGCAGTTTGGACAGGGGTGGGTGGGGCCCCCAGCATTTT. The encoded protein is CASSLDRGGWGPQHF.

This clonotype was observed a few times. The chain employs TRBV7-9 and TRBJ2-7, with D tentatively TRBD1 (5 bases). V was cut by 4 bases and J by 3 bases, with 13 bases left in between. The CDR3 consists of 14 residues. The germline CDR1 and CDR2 sequences are SEHNR and FQNEAQ (reference sequence). This CDR3 reads CASSSNDRIYEQYF. The CDR3 region has the DNA TGTGCCAGCAGCTCCAATGACAGAATCTACGAGCAGTACTTC.

The chain is built from TRBV7-9 and TRBJ1-1; 7 nucleotides line up with TRBD1. The ends lost 3 bases at V and 7 bases at J; junction bases unmatched: 2. The CDR3 is 12 residues long. Germline loops: CDR1 SEHNR, CDR2 FQNEAQ (reference sequence). CDR3 bases: TGTGCCAGCAGCTTGGGGGACAGTGAAGCTTTCTTT. Translated: CASSLGDSEAFF.

This clonotype appeared a few times. The chain recombines TRBV7-9 with TRBJ2-3; D tentatively reads TRBD1 or TRBD2 (6 bases each). Germline loops: CDR1 SEHNR, CDR2 FQNEAQ (reference sequence). CDR3 length: 15 residues. V was trimmed by 1 base and J by 0 bases, leaving 8 bases between them. The CDR3 DNA reads TGTGCCAGCAGCTTAGTAGGGGGGAGCACAGATACGCAGTATTTT. This sequence encodes CASSLVGGSTDTQYF.

The chain links TRBV12-3 or TRBV12-4 to TRBJ1-2; TRBD1 agrees at 12 bases. The junction had 9 bases not matched to a gene; V was cut back by 5 bases and J by 5 bases. This CDR3 region has 16 residues. The CDR3 here is CASSPTGTGGKYGYTF. The CDR3 DNA reads as TGTGCCAGCAGTCCTACCGGGACAGGGGGCAAGTATGGCTACACCTTC.

The V gene is TRBV27, the J gene TRBJ1-5, with D unresolved. Looked up from germline, CDR1 is MNHEY and CDR2 is SMNVEV (reference sequence). V lost 6 bases to trimming and J lost 3 bases, with 9 bases between them. The CDR3 contains 13 residues. The CDR3, as DNA: TGTGCCAGCAGCCTCGGGTACAATCAGCCCCAGCATTTT. Its translation: CASSLGYNQPQHF.

The V and J genes are TRBV18 and TRBJ2-1; D not certain. Germline V gene data show CDR1 as KGHSH and CDR2 as LQKENI. This CDR3 region has 16 residues. V was clipped by 0 bases and J by 2 bases, with 11 bases between them. CDR3 residues: CASSPPVDRPYNEQFF. The CDR3 bases are TGTGCCAGCTCACCACCAGTAGACCGTCCCTACAATGAGCAGTTCTTC.

This clonotype appeared a few times. This sequence joins TRBV6-8 and TRBJ1-2, with 8 positions matching TRBD1. With 6 bases clipped from V and 0 bases from J, the junction kept 18 bases outside the gene matches. Germline V gene data show CDR1 as MNHGY and CDR2 as SAAAGT. The length of the CDR3 is 19 residues. DNA for the CDR3: TGTGCCAGCAGACAGGGGGACTTAAGACCTTCTTTATCTAACTATGGCTACACCTTC. Its translation: CASRQGDLRPSLSNYGYTF.

This chain joins TRBV7-6 and TRBJ1-6, with D unresolved. The CDR3 runs 12 residues. Germline V lookup: CDR1 SGHVS, CDR2 FNYEAQ. Trimming removed 7 bases from V and 12 bases from J, with 13 bases in between. In DNA form, the CDR3 reads TGTGCCAGCACGGGAGATAGAGAACCCCTCCACTTT. This translates into CASTGDREPLHF.

This clonotype was observed a few times. V gene TRBV11-2 combines with J gene TRBJ2-5; no clear D gene. The germline V and J ends were trimmed by 0 bases and 2 bases, with 10 bases remaining between them. Per the germline V gene, CDR1 is SGHAT and CDR2 is FQNNGV. The CDR3 runs 15 residues. The CDR3 is CASSLDLGVQETQYF. The CDR3 nucleotides are TGTGCCAGCAGCTTAGATCTTGGGGTTCAAGAGACCCAGTACTTC.

The V gene is TRBV6-2 or TRBV6-3, the J gene TRBJ1-1; D unresolved. CDR3 length: 15 residues. Germline-derived CDR1 and CDR2 are MNHEY and SVGEGT. V lost 4 bases, J lost 0 bases, and 12 bases lay in between. The CDR3 here is CASSLEPAMNTEAFF. The CDR3 coding sequence is TGTGCCAGCAGTTTGGAACCAGCTATGAACACTGAAGCTTTCTTT.

This chain uses TRBV7-9 with TRBJ2-6; the match to TRBD1 covers 9 bases. This CDR3 spans 19 amino acids. Germline values: CDR1 SEHNR, CDR2 FQNEAQ (reference sequence). V lost 5 bases, J lost 0 bases, and 11 bases stayed unmatched. CDR3 sequence: CASSHTNQQGASGANVLTF. In nucleotides, the CDR3 is TGTGCCAGCAGCCACACAAACCAACAGGGGGCCTCTGGGGCCAACGTCCTGACTTTC.

This clonotype was counted between two and nine times. The chain carries TRBV6-2 or TRBV6-3 and TRBJ2-7; 7 positions match TRBD1. V was clipped by 6 bases and J by 3 bases; unmatched bases: 5. CDR1 and CDR2 from the germline V gene are MNHEY and SVGEGT. CDR3 length: 13 residues. The CDR3 sequence is CASRKQGYYEQYF. Here the CDR3 DNA reads TGTGCCAGCAGAAAACAGGGGTACTACGAGCAGTACTTC.

This chain joins TRBV6-2 or TRBV6-3 and TRBJ1-3; D not resolved. CDR3 length equals 15 residues. CDR1 and CDR2 (germline): MNHEY, SVGEGT. V lost 2 bases and J 0 bases, leaving 8 bases between the germline ends. The CDR3 region is CASSYSRYSGNTIYF. The CDR3 region has the DNA TGTGCCAGCAGTTACAGCAGATACTCTGGAAACACCATATATTTT.

This clonotype has just a few counts. The chain is built from TRBV7-9 and TRBJ2-5; unclear D gene. V was clipped by 5 bases and J by 2 bases, with 9 bases between them. Germline CDR1 reads SEHNR; CDR2 reads FQNEAQ (reference sequence). The CDR3 is 13 residues long. The CDR3 bases are TGTGCCAGCAGCCCGCCAGTGCAAGAGACCCAGTACTTC. This sequence encodes CASSPPVQETQYF.

Concerning this clonotype itself: It may be a read error: a sequence one base away is much more abundant. The gene calls are TRBV4-1 and TRBJ2-5; a possible D gene is TRBD2 (6 bases). Trimming shortened V by 4 bases and J by 0 bases, and 15 bases separated the two germline ends. The CDR3 consists of 16 residues. Per the germline V gene, CDR1 is MGHRA and CDR2 is YSYEKL. CDR3: CASSPAGRLDQETQYF. The CDR3 DNA follows: TGCGCCAGCAGCCCGGCGGGGAGGCTGGACCAAGAGACCCAGTACTTC.

This chain connects TRBV12-3 or TRBV12-4 to TRBJ1-1; D ambiguous. This CDR3 contains 14 residues. Trimming cost V 5 bases and J 1 base, with 11 bases left between them. The CDR3 DNA reads TGTGCCAGCAGTCCCGGAGCGGGGAACACTGAAGCTTTCTTT. Its translation: CASSPGAGNTEAFF.

This clonotype was seen ten or more times. The chain employs TRBV7-2 and TRBJ2-3; 7 bases align to TRBD2. J gave up 2 bases and V 5 bases, and 7 bases lay outside the gene matches. The CDR3 has 15 amino acids. From germline, CDR1 is SGHTA and CDR2 FQGNSA. For the CDR3, the DNA is TGTGCCAGCAGCCCACGAGGGGACTACACAGATACGCAGTATTTT. It codes for CASSPRGDYTDTQYF.

The chain couples TRBV20-1 to TRBJ1-5, with D unclear. Germline loops: CDR1 DFQATT, CDR2 SNEGSKA (reference sequence). This CDR3 has 15 amino acids. The germline V and J ends were trimmed by 0 bases and 3 bases, with 12 bases remaining between them. CDR3 loop: CSARDRGFLNQPQHF. CDR3 coding DNA: TGCAGTGCTAGAGATCGAGGGTTCCTCAATCAGCCCCAGCATTTT.